The source of this T cell receptor beta chain is a study of metastatic and nonmetastatic thyroid tumors. Across the study: It was across blood and tumor or nodule tissue from malignant and benign thyroid patients that repertoires were compared. Study outcomes and limitations: Across blood and tumor, TCR beta diversity in malignant thyroid tumors was reportedly significantly higher than in benign nodules.

A word on this clone: Its antigen is not known.

No treatment had been given to any patient before thyroid surgery. The germline CDR1 and CDR2 sequences are KGHSH and LQKENI. The CDR3 is 12 amino acids. V was shortened by 6 bases and J by 5 bases, with 11 bases between the two germline ends. In the source study's methods: A papillary thyroid cancer distant-metastasis classifier was built from CDR3 differences across clinicopathological groups. TCRdb ran MiXCR on the PCR reads. None of the V and J calls come from the authors' own analysis; TCRdb made them. The repertoire consists of tens of thousands of clones, with about half occurring once and the leading ten covering roughly 24%.

The source material was tumor tissue. The rearrangement links TRBV18 to TRBJ2-7, with D possibly being TRBD1 (7 bases). The sequence derives from a male donor with papillary thyroid cancer or a benign thyroid nodule (not recorded which). Some clones in this sample may be carry-over from other donors' samples. The CDR3 DNA is TGTGCCAGCTCCAGGGGGGTTGACGAGCAGTACTTC. It translates to CASSRGVDEQYF.